Here is one T cell receptor (beta chain) with its context. The target antigen is unknown. Analyses pooled second doses at about 4 or about 12 weeks. This entry belongs to a study of T cell responses to AZD1222 COVID-19 vaccine. Regarding the study as a whole: Donor demographics were predominantly white British with a female majority; clonal diversity may be underestimated. Regions 160-218 and 743-854 dominated among vaccine-associated CD4 TCRs spanning spike. It was only a handful of AZD1222 recipients who were seropositive at baseline.

The assay was immunoSEQ multiplex PCR, and TCRdb's table has in-frame clones only and misses some. This sample carries about 100,000 clones, around 92% of them seen once, and the ten largest clones take 8% to 10%. The receptor was isolated from an adult who received the AZD1222 COVID-19 vaccine. The sample here was peripheral blood, taken 28 days after the second AZD1222 dose.

The CDR3 DNA sequence: TGTGCCAGCAGTACCAGGACAGGGGTGGAGGATACGCAGTATTTT. This sequence encodes CASSTRTGVEDTQYF. V and J are TRBV6-5 and TRBJ2-3; TRBD1 aligns across 9 bases. J gave up 6 bases and V 5 bases, and 9 bases lay outside the gene matches. CDR3 length: 15 residues. Germline lookup yields CDR1 MNHEY and CDR2 SVGAGI.